The present entry profiles one T cell receptor (beta chain) with its context. The sample belongs to a study of T cell responses to AZD1222 COVID-19 vaccine. The germline V gene has CDR1 GTSNPN and CDR2 SVGIG (reference sequence). The length of the CDR3 is 22 residues. The repertoire was sequenced with immunoSEQ multiplex PCR; TCRdb's copy has only in-frame clones and lacks some. This sample carries around 150,000 clones, approximately 92% of them seen once, and the ten largest clones take around 3.1%. The receptor comes from an adult who received the AZD1222 COVID-19 vaccine. The sequences come from peripheral blood, collected 28 days after the second AZD1222 dose. This sequence joins TRBV30 and TRBJ2-3, with 13 bases matching TRBD2. CDR3 DNA sequence: TGTGAGGGCCGAGGACTAGCGGGAGTTGCTGGCATGAGGGCCGCTGGCACAGATACGCAGTATTTT. Translating it yields CEGRGLAGVAGMRAAGTDTQYF.